Each of the 7 T cell receptor beta chains below was sequenced from the same sample in a study of CD8+CD57+ T cells in acquired aplastic anemia. Genomic DNA, the template, was used for profiling of the TCR beta VDJ and CDR3. A single record per CDR3 protein comes from TCRdb applying MiXCR to the reads. This table holds some 190,000 distinct CDR3 sequences, roughly 56% found once. The sequencing input was sorted CD4+, CD8+, or CD8+CD57+ T cells (not recorded which) from PBMCs. The receptors shown here come from a human donor in good health, serving as a control.

This clonotype was observed a few times. The chain couples TRBV7-2 to TRBJ2-6, with 8 bases lining up with TRBD1. V lost 5 bases and J lost 2; bases outside the gene matches: 5. CDR3 length equals 16 residues. Per the germline V gene, CDR1 is SGHTA and CDR2 is FQGNSA. The chain's CDR3 is CASSPQQGAGANVLTF. In DNA, the CDR3 is TGTGCCAGCAGCCCTCAACAGGGGGCTGGGGCCAACGTCCTGACTTTC. Full variable domain (outside the CDR3, taken from reference TRBV7-2 and TRBJ2-6): GAGVSQSPSNKVTEKGKDVELRCDPISGHTALYWYRQSLGQGLEFLIYFQGNSAPDKSGLPSDRFSAERTGGSVSTLTIQRTQQEDSAVYLCASSPQQGAGANVLTFGAGSRLTVL.

This clonotype came up many times. The chain joins TRBV14 to TRBJ1-2, with TRBD1 matching 9 bases. The trim removed 8 bases at V and 8 bases at J, leaving 12 bases unmatched. Per the germline V gene, CDR1 is SGHDN and CDR2 is FVKESK. This CDR3 region has 14 residues. CDR3 sequence reads: CASAPGQGTSGYTF. As DNA, the CDR3 is TGTGCCAGCGCCCCGGGACAGGGAACCTCGGGCTACACCTTC. The full variable domain, its missing parts supplied by reference TRBV14 and TRBJ1-2, is EAGVTQFPSHSVIEKGQTVTLRCDPISGHDNLYWYRRVMGKEIKFLLHFVKESKQDESGMPNNRFLAERTGGTYSTLKVQPAELEDSGVYFCASAPGQGTSGYTFGSGTRLTVV.

This clonotype was seen at least ten times. One end of the junction varies from germline; a read error may be responsible. V usage is TRBV7-7 and J usage is TRBJ2-3, with no clear D. The CDR3 loop spans 13 amino acids. Germline CDR1 is SSHAT and CDR2 is FNYEAQ (reference sequence). This CDR3 is CASSPLSTDTQYF. DNA for the CDR3: TGTGCTAGCAGCCCCCTCAGCACAGATACGCAGTATTTT.

This clonotype was seen at least ten times. This sequence joins TRBV28 and TRBJ1-1; 9 bases agree with TRBD1. V lost 2 bases and J lost 5; bases outside the gene matches: 6. Germline CDR1 and CDR2: MDHEN and SYDVKM. This CDR3 is built from 15 residues. CDR3 residues: CASSLPTGGGTEAFF. The CDR3 DNA is TGTGCCAGCAGTTTACCGACAGGGGGTGGTACTGAAGCTTTCTTT.

This clonotype was recorded a few times. The junction does not match germline at one end; this may be a read error. V usage is TRBV20-1 and J usage is TRBJ1-6, with a possible D match to TRBD1 (5 bases). There are 18 residues in the CDR3. The germline V gene encodes CDR1 DFQATT and CDR2 SNEGSKA (reference sequence). The CDR3 DNA follows: TGCAGTGCTGAACCTCCCCTGGGGCAGCTAACCTACAATTCACCCCTCCACTTT. It is translated as CSAEPPLGQLTYNSPLHF.

The chain links TRBV19 to TRBJ1-6, with a possible D match to TRBD1 (5 bases). V shed 3 bases and J shed 6 bases, with 12 bases lying between them. CDR3 length: 15 amino acids. Germline V lookup: CDR1 LNHDA, CDR2 SQIVND (reference sequence). The CDR3 region is CASSMEMQGNSPLHF. CDR3 in DNA: TGTGCCAGTAGTATGGAGATGCAGGGTAATTCACCCCTCCACTTT.

This clonotype was counted ten times or more. At one end, the junction sequence differs from germline, possibly due to a read error. The J gene is TRBJ2-1, the V gene TRBV4-1, with D possibly being TRBD1 (6 bases). From germline, CDR1 is MGHRA and CDR2 YSYEKL. This CDR3 is built from 15 residues. Here the CDR3 reads CASRQVGDIYNEQFF. The DNA of the CDR3 is TGCGCCAGCAGACAAGTGGGGGACATTTACAATGAGCAGTTCTTC.